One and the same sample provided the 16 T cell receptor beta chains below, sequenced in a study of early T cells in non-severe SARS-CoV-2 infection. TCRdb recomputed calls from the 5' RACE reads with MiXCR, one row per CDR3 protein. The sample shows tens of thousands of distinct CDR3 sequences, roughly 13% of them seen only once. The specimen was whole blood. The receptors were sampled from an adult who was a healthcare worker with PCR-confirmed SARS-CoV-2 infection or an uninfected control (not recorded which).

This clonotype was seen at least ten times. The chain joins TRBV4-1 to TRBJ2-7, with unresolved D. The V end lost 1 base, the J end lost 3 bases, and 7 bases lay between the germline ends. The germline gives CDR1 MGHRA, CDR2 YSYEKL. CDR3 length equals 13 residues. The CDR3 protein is CASSQARGYEQYF. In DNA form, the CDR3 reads TGCGCCAGCAGCCAAGCGCGCGGCTACGAGCAGTACTTC.

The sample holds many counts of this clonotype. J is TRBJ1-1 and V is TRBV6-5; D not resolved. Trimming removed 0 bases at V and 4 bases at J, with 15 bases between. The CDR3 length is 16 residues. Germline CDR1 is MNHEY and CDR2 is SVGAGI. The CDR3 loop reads CASSYSNPSMATEAFF. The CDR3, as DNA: TGTGCCAGCAGTTACTCTAACCCCAGTATGGCCACTGAAGCTTTCTTT.

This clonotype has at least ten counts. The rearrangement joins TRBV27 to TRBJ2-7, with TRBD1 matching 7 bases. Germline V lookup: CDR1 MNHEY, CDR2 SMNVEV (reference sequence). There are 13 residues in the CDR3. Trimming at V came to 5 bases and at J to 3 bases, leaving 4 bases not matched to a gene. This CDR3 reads CASSPGQSYEQYF. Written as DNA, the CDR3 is TGTGCCAGCAGTCCGGGACAGAGCTACGAGCAGTACTTC.

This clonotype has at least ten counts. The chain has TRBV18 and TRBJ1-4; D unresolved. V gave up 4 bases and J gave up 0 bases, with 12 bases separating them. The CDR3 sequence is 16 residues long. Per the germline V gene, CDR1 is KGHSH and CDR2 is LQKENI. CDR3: CASSLALGATNEKLFF. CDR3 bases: TGTGCCAGCTCACTGGCGCTGGGAGCAACTAATGAAAAACTGTTTTTT.

CDR3 sequence (DNA): TGCGCCACCCATCCCCAGGGGCGCTACAATGAGCAGTTCTTC. Translation: CATHPQGRYNEQFF. The V call is TRBV4-1, the J call TRBJ2-1, with D maybe TRBD1 (6 bases). Germline V gives CDR1 MGHRA, CDR2 YSYEKL. Trimming removed 10 bases from V and 3 bases from J, with 16 bases in between. This CDR3 has 14 residues.

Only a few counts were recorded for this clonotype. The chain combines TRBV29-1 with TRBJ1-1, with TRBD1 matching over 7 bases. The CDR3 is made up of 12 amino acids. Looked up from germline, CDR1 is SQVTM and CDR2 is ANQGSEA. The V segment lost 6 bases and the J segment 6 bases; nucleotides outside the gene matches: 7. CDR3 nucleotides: TGCAGCGTGGTACAGGGGATCGCTGAAGCTTTCTTT. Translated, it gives CSVVQGIAEAFF.

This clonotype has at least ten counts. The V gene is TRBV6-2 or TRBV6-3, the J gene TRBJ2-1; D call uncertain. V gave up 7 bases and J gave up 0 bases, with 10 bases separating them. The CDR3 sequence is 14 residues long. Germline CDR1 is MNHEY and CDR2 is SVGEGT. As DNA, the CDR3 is TGTGCCAGCATGGACCCTAGCTCCTACAATGAGCAGTTCTTC. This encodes CASMDPSSYNEQFF.

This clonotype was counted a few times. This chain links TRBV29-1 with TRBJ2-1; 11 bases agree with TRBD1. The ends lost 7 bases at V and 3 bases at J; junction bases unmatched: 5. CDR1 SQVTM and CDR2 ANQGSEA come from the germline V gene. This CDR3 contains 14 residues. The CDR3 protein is CSARTGGFYNEQFF. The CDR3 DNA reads TGCAGCGCCCGGACAGGGGGCTTCTACAATGAGCAGTTCTTC.

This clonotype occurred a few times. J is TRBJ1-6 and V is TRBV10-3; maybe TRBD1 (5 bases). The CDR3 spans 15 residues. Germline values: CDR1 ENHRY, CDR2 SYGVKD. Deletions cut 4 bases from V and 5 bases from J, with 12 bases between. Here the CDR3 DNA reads TGTGCCATCAGTGGAGGGGCGGAAAATAATTCACCCCTCCACTTT. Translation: CAISGGAENNSPLHF.

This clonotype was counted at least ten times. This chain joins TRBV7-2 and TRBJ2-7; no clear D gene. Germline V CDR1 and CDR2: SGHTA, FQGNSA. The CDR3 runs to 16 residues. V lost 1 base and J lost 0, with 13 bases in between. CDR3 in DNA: TGTGCCAGCAGCTTAGTACTGTACCCTACCTCCTACGAGCAGTACTTC. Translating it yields CASSLVLYPTSYEQYF.

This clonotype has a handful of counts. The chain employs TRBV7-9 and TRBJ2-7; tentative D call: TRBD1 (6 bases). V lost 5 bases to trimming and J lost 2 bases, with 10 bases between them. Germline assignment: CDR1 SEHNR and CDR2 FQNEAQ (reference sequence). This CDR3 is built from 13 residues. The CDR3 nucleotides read TGTGCCAGCAGCCTGGGGGCGACCTACGAGCAGTACTTC. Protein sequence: CASSLGATYEQYF. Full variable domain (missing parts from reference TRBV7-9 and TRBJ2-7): DTGVSQNPRHKITKRGQNVTFRCDPISEHNRLYWYRQTLGQGPEFLTYFQNEAQLEKSRLLSDRFSAERPKGSFSTLEIQRTEQGDSAMYLCASSLGATYEQYFGPGTRLTVT.

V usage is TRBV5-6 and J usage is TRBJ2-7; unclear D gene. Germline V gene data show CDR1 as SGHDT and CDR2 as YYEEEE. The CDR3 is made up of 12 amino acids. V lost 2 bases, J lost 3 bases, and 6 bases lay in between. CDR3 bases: TGTGCCAGCAGCTTTGGGCGCTACGAGCAGTACTTC. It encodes CASSFGRYEQYF.

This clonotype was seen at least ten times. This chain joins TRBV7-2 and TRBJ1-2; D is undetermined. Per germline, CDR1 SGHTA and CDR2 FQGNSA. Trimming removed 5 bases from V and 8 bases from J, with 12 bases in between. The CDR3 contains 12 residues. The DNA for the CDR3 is TGTGCCAGCAGCCTTTCCAAATCGGGCTACACCTTC. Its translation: CASSLSKSGYTF.

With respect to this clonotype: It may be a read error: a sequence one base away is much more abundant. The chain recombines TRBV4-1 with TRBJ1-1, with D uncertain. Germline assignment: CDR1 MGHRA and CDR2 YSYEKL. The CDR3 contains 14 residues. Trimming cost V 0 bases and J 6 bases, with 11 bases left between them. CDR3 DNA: TGCGCCAGCAGCCAAGATTTTAACTCCCCTGAAGCTTTCTTT. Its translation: CASSQDFNSPEAFF.

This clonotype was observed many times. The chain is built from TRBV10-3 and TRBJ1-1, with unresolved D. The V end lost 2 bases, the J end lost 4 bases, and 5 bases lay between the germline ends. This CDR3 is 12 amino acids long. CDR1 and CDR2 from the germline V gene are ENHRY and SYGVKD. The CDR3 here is CAISEGVTEAFF. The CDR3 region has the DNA TGTGCCATCAGTGAGGGGGTCACTGAAGCTTTCTTT.

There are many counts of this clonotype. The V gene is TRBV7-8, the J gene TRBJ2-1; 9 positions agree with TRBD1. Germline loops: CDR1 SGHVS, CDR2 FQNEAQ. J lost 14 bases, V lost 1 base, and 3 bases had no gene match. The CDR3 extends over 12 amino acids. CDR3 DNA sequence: TGTGCCAGCAGCTTAGATAGGACAGGGGAGTTCTTC. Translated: CASSLDRTGEFF. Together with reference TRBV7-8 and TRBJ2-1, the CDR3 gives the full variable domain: GAGVSQSPRYKVAKRGQDVALRCDPISGHVSLFWYQQALGQGPEFLTYFQNEAQLDKSGLPSDRFFAERPEGSVSTLKIQRTQQEDSAVYLCASSLDRTGEFFGPGTRLTVL.